Each of the 12 T cell receptor beta chains below was sequenced from the same sample in a study of tumor and adjacent non-tumor tissue in lung cancer (dated 2018 in TCRdb). RNA was extracted from bulk unsorted tissue and checked for quality with a NanoDrop ND-1000 and an Agilent 2100. Distant non-tumor tissue taken more than 3 cm from the tumor edge was used as the normal lung sample. Library construction relied on multiplex PCR. The sequencer listed for this sample is Illumina HiSeq 2500. TCRbeta libraries were constructed through three rounds of nested PCR with primers (Table S4) according to protocols adapted from ARM-PCR. TCRdb redid the processing of the public reads, applying fastp at Q25 and MiXCR, and retained in-frame beta chains. Each entry is one CDR3 protein sequence, shown with its most common DNA and genes. Present in this sample are approximately 100,000 distinct CDR3 sequences, roughly 60% of which were seen just once. The ten largest clones represent around 19% of the sample.

The sequenced sample was distant non-tumor lung tissue. The receptors were sampled from a man under 40 with non-small cell lung cancer.

J is TRBJ2-5 and V is TRBV29-1; D gene uncertain. Trimming left V 3 bases short and J 0 bases short, with 8 bases between. CDR3 length: 13 amino acids. Per the germline V gene, CDR1 is SQVTM and CDR2 is ANQGSEA. The CDR3 nucleotides are TGCAGCGTTGACCCGACAAACCAAGAGACCCAGTACTTC. Translating gives CSVDPTNQETQYF.

The J gene is TRBJ2-7, the V gene TRBV29-1; perhaps TRBD2 as D (5 bases). Germline V gene data show CDR1 as SQVTM and CDR2 as ANQGSEA. Trimming took 6 bases from V and 3 from J, leaving 12 bases between them. The CDR3 totals 12 residues. The CDR3: CSVVDYYYEQYF. The CDR3 DNA sequence: TGCAGCGTCGTCGACTACTACTACGAGCAGTACTTC.

This clonotype came up a few times. The chain links TRBV20-1 to TRBJ2-1; TRBD2 agrees at 10 bases. The CDR3 has 15 amino acids. Trimming took 6 bases from V and 8 from J; bases not matched to a gene: 13. Germline V CDR1 and CDR2: DFQATT, SNEGSKA (reference sequence). The chain's CDR3 is CSALIGTSVLHEQFF. In nucleotides, the CDR3 is TGCAGTGCCCTTATAGGGACTAGCGTTCTCCATGAGCAGTTCTTC.

This clonotype occurred a few times. The genes are TRBV20-1 and TRBJ2-7, with D maybe TRBD1 (6 bases). The germline V gene has CDR1 DFQATT and CDR2 SNEGSKA (reference sequence). V lost 5 bases to trimming and J lost 7 bases, with 21 bases between them. This CDR3 has 14 residues. CDR3 bases: TGCAGTGCTGGATCGTCATGGGCAGGGGAGGAGCAGTACTTC. Translation gives CSAGSSWAGEEQYF.

Turning to this clonotype: A read error may produce the germline difference seen at one junction end. CDR3 coding DNA: TGTAGCGCTAGAGATTTTGGGACTGAAGAGCAGTACTTC. Translation: CSARDFGTEEQYF. The chain carries TRBV20-1 and TRBJ2-7, with D tentatively TRBD2 (6 bases). The CDR3 loop spans 13 amino acids. Germline lookup yields CDR1 DFQATT and CDR2 SNEGSKA (reference sequence).

As regards this clonotype: One end of the junction is discordant with germline, which a read error may explain. The rearrangement links TRBV11-2 to TRBJ2-3; TRBD1 or TRBD2 may be the D gene (6 bases each). Germline CDR1 and CDR2: SGHAT and FQNNGV. The CDR3 covers 14 residues. The CDR3 region has the DNA TGTGCCAACAGCCCGAGTGGGGGGCCGGACACGCAGTATTTT. Residues: CANSPSGGPDTQYF.

A word on this clonotype: This may arise from a read error, as a much more abundant clone is one base away. The CDR3 region has the DNA TGTGCCAGCAGTGAAGTCCTCCGGGGGATGGGGATCGGGTTGAACACTGAAGCTTTCTTT. Translating gives CASSEVLRGMGIGLNTEAFF. The chain recombines TRBV6-1 with TRBJ1-1; TRBD1 might be the D (5 bases). Germline loops: CDR1 MNHNS, CDR2 SASEGT. Trimming removed 1 base from V and 0 bases from J, with 24 bases in between. The length of the CDR3 is 20 residues.

Concerning this clonotype itself: A much larger clone lies a single base off, so this may be a read error. The chain joins TRBV29-1 to TRBJ2-3; D is ambiguous. This CDR3 spans 12 amino acids. The germline gives CDR1 SQVTM, CDR2 ANQGSEA. CDR3 bases: TGCAGCGTTGAAGCGGGCCCAGATACGCTGTATTTT. Its translation is CSVEAGPDTLYF.

As for this clonotype: This may stem from a read error, because a much larger clone lies one nucleotide away. The chain has TRBV6-5 and TRBJ1-1; D is ambiguous. Germline assignment: CDR1 MNHEY and CDR2 SVGAGI. The CDR3 is 13 amino acids. CDR3 amino acids: CASSPDSYTETFF. In DNA form, the CDR3 reads TGTGCCAGCAGCCCGGACTCTTACACTGAAACTTTCTTT.

Turning to this clonotype: The CDR3 does not end in the conserved phenylalanine or tryptophan, so this is likely a read error. The DNA is left out, because the CDR3 cannot be placed on it with certainty; the CDR3 is given as TCRdb lists it. The chain uses TRBV29-1 and TRBJ2-2. Including both end residues, the CDR3 is 14 amino acids long. Germline CDR1 and CDR2: SQVTM and ANQGSEA. CDR3 amino acids: CNAARSANTGEMFI.

In regard to this clonotype: A much larger clone is a single base away; this may be a read error. The V call is TRBV20-1, the J call TRBJ2-2; 10 bases are shared with TRBD1. The CDR3 runs to 14 residues. In germline, CDR1 is DFQATT, CDR2 SNEGSKA (reference sequence). CDR3 nucleotide sequence: TGCAGTGCCCGTCCGGGACAGGGGCTCGGGGAGCTGTCTTTT. As protein: CSARPGQGLGELSF.

Remarks on this clonotype: At one boundary the junction diverges from the germline segment, which might be a read error. This chain connects TRBV20-1 to TRBJ1-1; unclear D gene. The CDR3 spans 13 residues. Germline V gene lookup returns CDR1 DFQATT and CDR2 SNEGSKA (reference sequence). The DNA of the CDR3 is TGCAGTACTAGAGATTTACTGAACACTGAAGCCTTCTTT. Translating gives CSTRDLLNTEAFF.